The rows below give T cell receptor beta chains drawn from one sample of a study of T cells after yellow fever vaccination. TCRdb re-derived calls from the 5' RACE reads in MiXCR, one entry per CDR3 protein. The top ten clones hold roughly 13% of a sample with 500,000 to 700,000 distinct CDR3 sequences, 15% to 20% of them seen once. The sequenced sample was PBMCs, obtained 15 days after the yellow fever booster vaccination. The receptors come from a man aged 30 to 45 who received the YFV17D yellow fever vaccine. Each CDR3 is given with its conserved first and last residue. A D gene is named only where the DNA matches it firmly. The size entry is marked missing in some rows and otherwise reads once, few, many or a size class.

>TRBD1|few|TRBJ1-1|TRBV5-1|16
CASSSSWGQGAPEAFF
TGCGCCAGCAGCTCTTCGTGGGGCCAGGGGGCACCCGAAGCTTTCTTT
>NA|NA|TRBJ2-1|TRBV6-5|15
CASSYGSGPLAEQFF
TGTGCCAGCAGTTACGGGTCGGGACCCTTGGCAGAGCAGTTCTTC
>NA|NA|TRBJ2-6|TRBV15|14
CATSRDSGANVLTF
TGTGCCACCAGCAGAGATTCTGGGGCCAACGTCCTGACTTTC
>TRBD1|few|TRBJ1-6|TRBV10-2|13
CASRTGVNSPLHF
TGCGCCAGCAGAACAGGGGTTAATTCACCCCTCCACTTT
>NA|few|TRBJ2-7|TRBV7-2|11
CASSADGPLDF
TGTGCCAGCAGCGCGGACGGCCCTCTGGACTTC
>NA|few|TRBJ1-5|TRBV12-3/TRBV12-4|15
CASSFIAGTGQPQHF
TGTGCCAGCAGTTTTATCGCAGGGACCGGTCAGCCCCAGCATTTT
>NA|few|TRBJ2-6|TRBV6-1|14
CASSVGSGANVLTF
TGTGCCAGCAGCGTGGGATCTGGGGCCAACGTCCTGACTTTC
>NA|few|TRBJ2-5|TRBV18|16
CASSPRTTRVIETQYF
TGTGCCAGCTCACCAAGGACCACGAGGGTGATAGAGACCCAGTACTTC
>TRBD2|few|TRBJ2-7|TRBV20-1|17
CSATLDATSGDFYEQYF
TGCAGTGCTACCCTAGACGCGACTAGCGGGGACTTCTACGAGCAGTACTTC
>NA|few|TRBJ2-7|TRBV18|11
CASSKKDEQYF
TGTGCCAGCTCTAAGAAGGACGAGCAGTACTTC
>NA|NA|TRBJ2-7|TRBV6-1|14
CASAGPDERYEQYF
TGTGCCAGCGCCGGCCCAGATGAAAGGTACGAGCAGTACTTC
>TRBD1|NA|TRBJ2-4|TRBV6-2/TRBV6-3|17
CASSYLGAGQGEVIQYF
TGTGCCAGCAGTTACCTTGGAGCCGGACAGGGAGAGGTCATTCAGTACTTC
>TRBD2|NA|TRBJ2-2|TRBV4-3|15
CASSQELAGIGELFF
TGCGCCAGCAGCCAAGAACTAGCGGGTATCGGGGAGCTGTTTTTT
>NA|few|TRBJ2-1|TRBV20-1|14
CSAKDPGPNNEQFF
TGCAGTGCTAAGGATCCCGGACCCAACAATGAGCAGTTCTTC
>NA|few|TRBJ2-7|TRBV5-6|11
CASSSAGQQYF
TGTGCCAGCAGCTCCGCAGGTCAACAGTACTTC
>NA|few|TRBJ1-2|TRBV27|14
CASSSHRADYGYTF
TGTGCCAGCAGTTCTCACAGGGCGGACTATGGCTACACCTTC
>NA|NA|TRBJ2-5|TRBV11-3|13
CASSPDGLGAQYF
TGTGCCAGCAGCCCGGACGGTTTGGGGGCCCAGTACTTC
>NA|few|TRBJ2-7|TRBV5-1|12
CASSSVGDEQYF
TGCGCCAGCAGCTCGGTTGGAGACGAGCAGTACTTC
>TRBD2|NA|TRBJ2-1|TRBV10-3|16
CAISYQSGRSYNEQFF
TGTGCCATCAGTTACCAGAGCGGGAGGTCCTACAATGAGCAGTTCTTC
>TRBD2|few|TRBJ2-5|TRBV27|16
CASSDGLAGLQETQYF
TGTGCCAGCAGCGACGGACTAGCGGGGCTCCAAGAGACCCAGTACTTC
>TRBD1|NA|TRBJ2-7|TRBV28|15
CASSWTGGASYEQYF
TGTGCCAGCAGCTGGACAGGTGGGGCCTCCTACGAGCAGTACTTC
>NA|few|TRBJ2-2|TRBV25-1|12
CASNRGSGELFF
TGTGCCAGCAATCGGGGATCCGGGGAGCTGTTTTTT
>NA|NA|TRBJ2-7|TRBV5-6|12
CASGPQGNEQYF
TGTGCCAGCGGCCCCCAGGGGAACGAGCAGTACTTC
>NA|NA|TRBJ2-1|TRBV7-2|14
CASSQDISYNEQFF
TGTGCCAGCAGCCAAGACATCTCCTACAATGAGCAGTTCTTC
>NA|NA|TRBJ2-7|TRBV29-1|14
CSVEDRGIGGEQYF
TGCAGCGTTGAAGATCGAGGGATCGGAGGCGAGCAGTACTTC
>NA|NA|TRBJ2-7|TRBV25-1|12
CASSEYETEQYF
TGTGCCAGCAGTGAATACGAAACCGAGCAGTACTTC
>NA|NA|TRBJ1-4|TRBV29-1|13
CSVRRGHSEKLFF
TGCAGTGTCCGACGGGGGCACAGTGAAAAACTGTTTTTT
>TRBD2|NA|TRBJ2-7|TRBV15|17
CATSSSLLAGITYEQYF
TGTGCCACCAGCAGTAGCCTACTAGCGGGAATTACCTACGAGCAGTACTTC
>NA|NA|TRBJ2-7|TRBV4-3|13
CASSQDRDYEQYF
TGCGCCAGCAGCCAAGATCGGGATTACGAGCAGTACTTC
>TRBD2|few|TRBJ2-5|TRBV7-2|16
CASSRLPLGGQETQYF
TGTGCCAGCAGTCGATTGCCCCTGGGGGGGCAAGAGACCCAGTACTTC
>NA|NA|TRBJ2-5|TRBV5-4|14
CASSLEGLMETQYF
TGTGCCAGCAGCTTGGAAGGTCTAATGGAGACCCAGTACTTC
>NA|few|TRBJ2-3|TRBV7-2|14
CASSFQGSTDTQYF
TGTGCCAGCAGTTTCCAGGGGAGCACAGATACGCAGTATTTT
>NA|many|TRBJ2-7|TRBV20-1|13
CSARRAPSYEQYF
TGCAGTGCTAGGCGGGCTCCCTCCTACGAGCAGTACTTC
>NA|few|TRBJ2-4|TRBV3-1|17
CASSQDLAGRVENIQYF
TGTGCCAGCAGCCAAGATCTGGCGGGAAGGGTCGAAAACATTCAGTACTTC
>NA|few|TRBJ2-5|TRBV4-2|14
CASSQDEGQETQYF
TGTGCCAGCAGCCAAGATGAGGGGCAAGAGACCCAGTACTTC
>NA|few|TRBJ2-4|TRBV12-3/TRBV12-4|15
CASSLASGPLNIQYF
TGTGCCAGCAGTTTAGCTTCGGGACCTTTGAACATTCAGTACTTC
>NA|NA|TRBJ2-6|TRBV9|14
CASSAPPGANVLTF
TGTGCCAGCAGCGCTCCCCCTGGGGCCAACGTCCTGACTTTC
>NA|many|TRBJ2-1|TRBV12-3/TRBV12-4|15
CASSFDWGNAEAQFF
TGTGCCAGCAGTTTTGATTGGGGGAACGCGGAGGCCCAGTTCTTC
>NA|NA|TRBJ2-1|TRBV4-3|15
CASSQDQASGNEQFF
TGCGCCAGCAGCCAAGATCAAGCTAGTGGCAATGAGCAGTTCTTC
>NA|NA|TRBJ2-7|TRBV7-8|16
CASSLQGKQLTYEQYF
TGTGCCAGCAGCTTACAAGGGAAGCAGCTCACCTACGAGCAGTACTTC
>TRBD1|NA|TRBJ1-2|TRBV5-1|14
CASSGRQGMSGYTF
TGCGCCAGCAGCGGCCGACAGGGGATGTCTGGCTACACCTTC
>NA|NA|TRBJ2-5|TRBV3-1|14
CASSLHGRQETQYF
TGTGCCAGCAGCCTCCACGGGCGGCAAGAGACCCAGTACTTC
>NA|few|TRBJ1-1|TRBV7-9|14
CASNLPIMNTEAFF
TGTGCCAGCAATCTCCCGATTATGAACACTGAAGCTTTCTTT
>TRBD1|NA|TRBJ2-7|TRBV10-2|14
CASKIGTGIDEQYF
TGCGCCAGCAAAATCGGGACAGGGATCGACGAGCAGTACTTC
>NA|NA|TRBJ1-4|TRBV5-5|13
CASSLELREKLFF
TGTGCCAGCAGCTTGGAACTCCGCGAAAAACTGTTTTTT
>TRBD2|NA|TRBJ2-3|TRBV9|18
CASSVAASVLAGSDTQYF
TGTGCCAGCAGCGTAGCTGCTTCGGTACTAGCGGGATCGGATACGCAGTATTTT
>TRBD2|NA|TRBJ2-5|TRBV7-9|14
CASSPGTSVETQYF
TGTGCCAGCAGCCCCGGGACTAGCGTGGAGACCCAGTACTTC
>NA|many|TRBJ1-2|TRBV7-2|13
CASSSSGPYGYTF
TGTGCCAGCAGCTCCTCAGGGCCATATGGCTACACCTTC
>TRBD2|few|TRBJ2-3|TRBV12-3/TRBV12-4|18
CASTWGRTSGSRTDTQYF
TGTGCCAGCACTTGGGGGCGGACTAGCGGGAGCCGCACAGATACGCAGTATTTT
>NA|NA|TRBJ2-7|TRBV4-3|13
CASSQDKGLAQYF
TGCGCCAGCAGCCAAGATAAGGGGTTGGCGCAGTACTTC
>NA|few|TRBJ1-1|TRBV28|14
CASTPGRGRAEAFF
TGTGCCAGCACCCCCGGGAGGGGCCGGGCTGAAGCTTTCTTT
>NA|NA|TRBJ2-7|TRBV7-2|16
CASSSKQSGRTYEQYF
TGTGCCAGCAGTTCCAAACAATCGGGCAGGACCTACGAGCAGTACTTC
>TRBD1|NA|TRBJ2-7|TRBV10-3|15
CAIRPDRGSSYEQYF
TGTGCCATCAGGCCCGACAGGGGCAGCTCCTACGAGCAGTACTTC
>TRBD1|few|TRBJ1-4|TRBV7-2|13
CASNLQGGEKLFF
TGTGCCAGCAACCTACAGGGGGGGGAAAAACTGTTTTTT
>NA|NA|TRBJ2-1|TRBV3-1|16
CASSLPAGSSYNEQFF
TGTGCCAGCAGCCTCCCGGCGGGCTCCTCCTACAATGAGCAGTTCTTC
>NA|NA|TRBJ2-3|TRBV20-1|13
CSARWYSRDTQYF
TGCAGTGCTAGGTGGTACTCGAGAGATACGCAGTATTTT
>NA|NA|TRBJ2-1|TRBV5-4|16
CASSLAKGVSYNEQFF
TGTGCCAGCAGCTTGGCCAAGGGGGTCTCCTACAATGAGCAGTTCTTC